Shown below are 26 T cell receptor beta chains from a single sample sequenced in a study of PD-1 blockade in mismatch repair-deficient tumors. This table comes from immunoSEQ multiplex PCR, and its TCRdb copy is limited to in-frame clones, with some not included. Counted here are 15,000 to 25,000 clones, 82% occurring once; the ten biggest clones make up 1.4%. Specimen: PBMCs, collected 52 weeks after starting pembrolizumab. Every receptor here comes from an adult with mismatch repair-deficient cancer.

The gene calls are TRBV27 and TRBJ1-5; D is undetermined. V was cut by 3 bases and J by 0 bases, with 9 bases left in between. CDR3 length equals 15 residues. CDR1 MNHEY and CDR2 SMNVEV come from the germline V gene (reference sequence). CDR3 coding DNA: TGTGCCAGCAGTTTGAGGAGGGATAGCAATCAGCCCCAGCATTTT. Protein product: CASSLRRDSNQPQHF.

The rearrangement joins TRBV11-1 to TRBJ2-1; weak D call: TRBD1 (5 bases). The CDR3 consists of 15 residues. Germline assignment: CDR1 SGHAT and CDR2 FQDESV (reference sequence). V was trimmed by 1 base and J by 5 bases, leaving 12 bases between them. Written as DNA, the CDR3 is TGTGCCAGCAGCTTAGGGGATGACAGAAACAATGAGCAGTTCTTC. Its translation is CASSLGDDRNNEQFF. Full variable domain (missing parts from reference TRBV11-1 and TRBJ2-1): EAEVAQSPRYKITEKSQAVAFWCDPISGHATLYWYRQILGQGPELLVQFQDESVVDDSQLPKDRFSAERLKGVDSTLKIQPAELGDSAMYLCASSLGDDRNNEQFFGPGTRLTVL.

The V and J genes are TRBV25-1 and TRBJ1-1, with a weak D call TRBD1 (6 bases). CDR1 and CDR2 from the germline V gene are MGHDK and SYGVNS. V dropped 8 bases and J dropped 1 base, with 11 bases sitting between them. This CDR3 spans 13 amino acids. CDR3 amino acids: CASFPRGNTEAFF. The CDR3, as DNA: TGTGCCAGCTTCCCCAGGGGGAACACTGAAGCTTTCTTT.

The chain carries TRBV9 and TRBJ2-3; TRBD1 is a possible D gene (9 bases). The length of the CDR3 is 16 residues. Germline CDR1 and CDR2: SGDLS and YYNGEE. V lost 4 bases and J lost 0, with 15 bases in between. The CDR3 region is CASSRGGTGSTDTQYF. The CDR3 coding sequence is TGTGCCAGCAGCCGGGGGGGGACAGGGAGCACAGATACGCAGTATTTT.

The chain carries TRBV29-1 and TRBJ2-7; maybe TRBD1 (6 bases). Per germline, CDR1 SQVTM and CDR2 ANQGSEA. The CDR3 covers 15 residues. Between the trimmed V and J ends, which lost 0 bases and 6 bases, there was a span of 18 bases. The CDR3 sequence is CSVEDRSGELVEQYF. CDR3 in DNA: TGCAGCGTTGAAGATCGGTCAGGGGAACTAGTCGAGCAGTACTTC.

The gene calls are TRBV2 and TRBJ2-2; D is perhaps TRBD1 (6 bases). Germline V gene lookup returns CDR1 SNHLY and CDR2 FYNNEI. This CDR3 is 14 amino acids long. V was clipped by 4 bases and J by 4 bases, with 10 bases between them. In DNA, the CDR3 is TGTGCCAGCAGTGTGGGGACACGCACCGGGGAGCTGTTTTTT. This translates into CASSVGTRTGELFF.

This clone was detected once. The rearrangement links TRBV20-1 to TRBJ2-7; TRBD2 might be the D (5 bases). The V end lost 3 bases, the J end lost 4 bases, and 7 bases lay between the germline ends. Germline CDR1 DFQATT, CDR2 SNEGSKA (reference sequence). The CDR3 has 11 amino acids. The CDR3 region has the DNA TGCAGTGCTAGCGGACTTTACGAGCAGTACTTC. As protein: CSASGLYEQYF.

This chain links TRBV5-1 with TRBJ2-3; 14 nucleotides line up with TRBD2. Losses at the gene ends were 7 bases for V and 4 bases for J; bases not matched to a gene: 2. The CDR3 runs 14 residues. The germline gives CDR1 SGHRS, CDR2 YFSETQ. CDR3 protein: CASRLAGGPDTQYF. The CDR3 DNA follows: TGCGCCAGCCGACTAGCGGGAGGGCCAGATACGCAGTATTTT.

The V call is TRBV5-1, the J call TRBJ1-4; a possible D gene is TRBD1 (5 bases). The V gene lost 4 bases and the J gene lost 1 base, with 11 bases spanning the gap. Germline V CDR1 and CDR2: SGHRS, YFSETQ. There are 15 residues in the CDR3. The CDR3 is CASSTTGETNEKLFF. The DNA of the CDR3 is TGCGCCAGCAGCACAACAGGCGAAACTAATGAAAAACTGTTTTTT.

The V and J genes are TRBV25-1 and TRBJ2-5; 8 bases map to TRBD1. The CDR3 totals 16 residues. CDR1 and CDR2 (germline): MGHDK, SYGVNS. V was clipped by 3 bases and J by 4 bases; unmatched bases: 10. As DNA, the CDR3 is TGTGCCAGCAGTGACAGGGGGCGAGGGGCGAGAGAGACCCAGTACTTC. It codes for CASSDRGRGARETQYF.

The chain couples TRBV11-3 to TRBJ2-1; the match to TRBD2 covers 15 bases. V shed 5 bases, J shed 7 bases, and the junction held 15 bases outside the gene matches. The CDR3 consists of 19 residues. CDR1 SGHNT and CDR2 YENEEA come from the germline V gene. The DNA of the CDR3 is TGTGCCAGCAGCCCTAGGACTAGCGGGAGGGCCAGGGTTCGTAATGAGCAGTTCTTC. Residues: CASSPRTSGRARVRNEQFF.

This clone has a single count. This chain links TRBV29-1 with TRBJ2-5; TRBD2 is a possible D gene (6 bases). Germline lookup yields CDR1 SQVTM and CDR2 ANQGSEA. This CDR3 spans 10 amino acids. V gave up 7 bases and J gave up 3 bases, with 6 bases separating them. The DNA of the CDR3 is TGCAGCGGCGGGGAAGAGACCCAGTACTTC. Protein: CSGGEETQYF.

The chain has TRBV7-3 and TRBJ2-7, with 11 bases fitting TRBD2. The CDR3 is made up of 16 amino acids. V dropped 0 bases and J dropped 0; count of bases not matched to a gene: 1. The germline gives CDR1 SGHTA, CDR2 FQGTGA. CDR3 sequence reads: CASSLTGTSGSYEQYF. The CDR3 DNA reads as TGTGCCAGCAGCTTAACTGGGACTAGCGGCTCCTACGAGCAGTACTTC.

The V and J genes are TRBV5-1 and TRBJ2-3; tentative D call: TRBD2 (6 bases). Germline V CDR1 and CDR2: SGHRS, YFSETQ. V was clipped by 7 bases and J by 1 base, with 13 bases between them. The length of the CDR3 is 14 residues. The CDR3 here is CASGMERGTDTQYF. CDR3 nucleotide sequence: TGCGCCAGCGGGATGGAGCGGGGCACAGATACGCAGTATTTT.

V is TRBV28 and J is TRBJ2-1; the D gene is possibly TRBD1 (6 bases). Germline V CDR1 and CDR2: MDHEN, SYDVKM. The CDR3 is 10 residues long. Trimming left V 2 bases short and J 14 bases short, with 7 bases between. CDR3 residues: CASSLQGKFF. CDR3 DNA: TGTGCCAGCAGTTTACAGGGGAAGTTCTTC.

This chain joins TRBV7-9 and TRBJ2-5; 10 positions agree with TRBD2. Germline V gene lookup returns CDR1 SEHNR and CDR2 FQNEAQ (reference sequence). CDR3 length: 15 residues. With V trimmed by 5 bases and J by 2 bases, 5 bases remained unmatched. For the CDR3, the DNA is TGTGCCAGCAGCCGTAGCGGGAGGCTACAAGAGACCCAGTACTTC. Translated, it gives CASSRSGRLQETQYF.

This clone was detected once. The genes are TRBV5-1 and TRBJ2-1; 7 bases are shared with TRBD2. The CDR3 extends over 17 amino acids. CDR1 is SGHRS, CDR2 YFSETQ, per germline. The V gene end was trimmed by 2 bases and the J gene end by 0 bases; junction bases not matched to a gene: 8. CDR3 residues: CASSFRLAVLSYNEQFF. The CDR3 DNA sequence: TGCGCCAGCAGCTTTAGGCTAGCGGTTCTCTCCTACAATGAGCAGTTCTTC.

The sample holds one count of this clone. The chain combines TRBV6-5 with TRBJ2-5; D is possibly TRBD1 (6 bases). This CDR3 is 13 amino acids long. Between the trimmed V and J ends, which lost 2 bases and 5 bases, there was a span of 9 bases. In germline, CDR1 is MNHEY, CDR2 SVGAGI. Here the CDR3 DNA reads TGTGCCAGCAGTTACAACAGGGCGGAGACCCAGTACTTC. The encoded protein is CASSYNRAETQYF.

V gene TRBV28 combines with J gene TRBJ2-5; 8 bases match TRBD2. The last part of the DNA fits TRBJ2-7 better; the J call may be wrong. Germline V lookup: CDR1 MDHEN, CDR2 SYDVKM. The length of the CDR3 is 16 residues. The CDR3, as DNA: TGTGCCACTTCCACGACTAGCGTCTGGGCCGCTGGCGAGCAGTACTTC. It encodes CATSTTSVWAAGEQYF.

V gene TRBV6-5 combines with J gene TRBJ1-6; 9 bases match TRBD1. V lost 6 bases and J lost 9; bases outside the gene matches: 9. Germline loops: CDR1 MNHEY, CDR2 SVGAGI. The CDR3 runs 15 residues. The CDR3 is CASSSMGQGPSPLHF. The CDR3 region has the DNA TGTGCCAGCAGCTCGATGGGACAGGGACCTTCACCCCTCCACTTT.

The CDR3, as DNA: TGTGCCAGCAGCGCCTTGGGACTAGCGGGAGGGGGCACCGGGGAGCTGTTTTTT. Its translation: CASSALGLAGGGTGELFF. This chain joins TRBV5-4 and TRBJ2-2; the match to TRBD2 covers 16 bases. CDR1 is SGHNT and CDR2 is YYREEE in the germline V gene (reference sequence). The CDR3 spans 18 residues. J lost 4 bases, V lost 4 bases, and 7 bases had no gene match.

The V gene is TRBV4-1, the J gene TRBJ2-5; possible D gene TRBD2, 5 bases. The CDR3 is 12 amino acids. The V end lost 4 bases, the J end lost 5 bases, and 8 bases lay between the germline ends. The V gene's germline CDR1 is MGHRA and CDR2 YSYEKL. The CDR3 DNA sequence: TGCGCCAGCAGCCGAATAGCGGAGACCCAGTACTTC. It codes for CASSRIAETQYF.

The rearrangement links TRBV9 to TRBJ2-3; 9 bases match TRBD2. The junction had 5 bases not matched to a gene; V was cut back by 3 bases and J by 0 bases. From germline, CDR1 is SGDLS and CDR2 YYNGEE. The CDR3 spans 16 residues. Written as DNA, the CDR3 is TGTGCCAGCAGCGCGGGACTAGCCCGAAGCACAGATACGCAGTATTTT. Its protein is CASSAGLARSTDTQYF.

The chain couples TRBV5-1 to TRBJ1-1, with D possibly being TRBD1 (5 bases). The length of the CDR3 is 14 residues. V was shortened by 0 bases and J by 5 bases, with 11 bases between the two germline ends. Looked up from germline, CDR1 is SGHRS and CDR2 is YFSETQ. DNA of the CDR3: TGCGCCAGCAGCTTGGTGTGGGGCGGAACTGAAGCTTTCTTT. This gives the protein CASSLVWGGTEAFF.

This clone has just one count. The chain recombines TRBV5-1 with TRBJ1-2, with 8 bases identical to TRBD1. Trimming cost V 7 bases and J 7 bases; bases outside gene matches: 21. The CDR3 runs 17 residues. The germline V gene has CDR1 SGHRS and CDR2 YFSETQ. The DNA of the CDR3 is TGCGCCAGCGGCTGGGATGGAACCACCGGACAGGGTGGTGGCTACACCTTC. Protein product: CASGWDGTTGQGGGYTF.

The CDR3 nucleotides read TGTGCCACCAGCAGGGGAAGGGGGGGGTCCTACAATGAGCAGTTCTTC. Translated, it gives CATSRGRGGSYNEQFF. This chain links TRBV15 with TRBJ2-1, with a tentative D call TRBD2 (7 bases). The CDR3 sequence is 16 residues long. Germline V gives CDR1 LNHNV, CDR2 YYDKDF (reference sequence). V gave up 3 bases and J gave up 1 base, with 13 bases separating them.